These 22 T cell receptor beta chains were sequenced from one sample in a study of blood T cell repertoires in COVID-19. The repertoire was sequenced with immunoSEQ multiplex PCR; TCRdb's copy has only in-frame clones and lacks some. The sample lists 250,000 to 300,000 clones; roughly 84% were seen once. The specimen was peripheral blood. These receptors originate from a woman aged 18-30 years with acute or convalescent COVID-19.

The chain links TRBV7-2 to TRBJ2-1; tentative D call: TRBD2 (5 bases). Germline values: CDR1 SGHTA, CDR2 FQGNSA. Trimming took 5 bases from V and 4 from J, leaving 9 bases between them. The length of the CDR3 is 13 residues. The CDR3 sequence: CASSTDWYNEQFF. CDR3 nucleotide sequence: TGTGCCAGCAGCACGGACTGGTACAATGAGCAGTTCTTC.

The chain uses TRBV11-2 and TRBJ2-1, with a possible D match to TRBD2 (5 bases). V was shortened by 8 bases and J by 7 bases, with 15 bases between the two germline ends. The CDR3 totals 13 residues. Looked up from germline, CDR1 is SGHAT and CDR2 is FQNNGV. The CDR3 DNA follows: TGTGCCAGCGAGAAGGGAGCGGAGAATGAGCAGTTCTTC. Translation gives CASEKGAENEQFF.

The rearrangement joins TRBV2 to TRBJ2-7; tentatively, D is TRBD2 (7 bases). V shed 7 bases and J shed 4 bases, with 14 bases lying between them. The CDR3 length is 13 residues. CDR1 is SNHLY, CDR2 FYNNEI, per germline. CDR3 residues: CASTEGGAYEQYF. The DNA for the CDR3 is TGTGCCAGCACCGAGGGGGGGGCTTACGAGCAGTACTTC.

A word on this clone: Other nucleotide sequences from this sample produce the same CDR3. The DNA of the CDR3 is TGTGCCAGTAGTATTGGGGAGAGCTCCTACAATGAGCAGTTCTTC. Translating gives CASSIGESSYNEQFF. V gene TRBV19 combines with J gene TRBJ2-1; weak D call: TRBD2 (5 bases). Germline V gene sequence: CDR1 LNHDA, CDR2 SQIVND (reference sequence). The CDR3 loop spans 15 amino acids. The V gene lost 3 bases and the J gene lost 0 bases, with 9 bases spanning the gap.

The rearrangement uses TRBV7-8 and TRBJ1-2, with D hard to call. V was clipped by 5 bases and J by 4 bases, with 11 bases between them. CDR3 length equals 13 residues. The V gene's germline CDR1 is SGHVS and CDR2 FQNEAQ. The DNA for the CDR3 is TGTGCCAGCAGCCACGGTTCCTCCTATGGCTACACCTTC. Its translation: CASSHGSSYGYTF.

Many counts were recorded for this clone. The rearrangement joins TRBV19 to TRBJ1-2; 7 bases agree with TRBD1. This CDR3 is built from 17 residues. Per germline, CDR1 LNHDA and CDR2 SQIVND (reference sequence). After removal of 3 bases from V and 8 bases from J, the junction contained 18 bases not matched to a gene. In DNA, the CDR3 is TGTGCCAGTAGTATCCCCCTGGAGTGGAGGGGGCGCGTAGGCTACACCTTC. Protein: CASSIPLEWRGRVGYTF.

The J gene is TRBJ1-2, the V gene TRBV19; TRBD1 matches at 7 bases. The CDR3 runs to 15 residues. The ends lost 0 bases at V and 4 bases at J; junction bases unmatched: 5. From germline, CDR1 is LNHDA and CDR2 SQIVND (reference sequence). DNA for the CDR3: TGTGCCAGTAGTATAGAGCCGACAGGGATCTATGGCTACACCTTC. Amino acids: CASSIEPTGIYGYTF.

The V and J genes are TRBV6-2 or TRBV6-3 and TRBJ2-7; 8 bases fit TRBD2. V gave up 3 bases and J gave up 0 bases; unmatched junction bases: 4. Germline V gene lookup returns CDR1 MNHEY and CDR2 SVGEGT. The length of the CDR3 is 15 residues. The CDR3 here is CASSYSGASSYEQYF. The CDR3 nucleotides are TGTGCCAGCAGTTATAGCGGGGCGAGCTCCTACGAGCAGTACTTC.

The chain employs TRBV3-1 (or the pseudogene TRBV3-2) and TRBJ1-2; maybe TRBD1 (6 bases). The germline V gene encodes CDR1 LGHDT and CDR2 YNNKEL (reference sequence). CDR3 length: 15 amino acids. The V and J ends lost 3 bases and 2 bases respectively, with 13 bases between them. Here the CDR3 reads CASSHPRRGNYGYTF. CDR3 sequence (DNA): TGTGCCAGCAGCCATCCAAGAAGGGGGAACTATGGCTACACCTTC.

The chain uses TRBV7-9 and TRBJ1-4; D is unclear. V lost 10 bases and J lost 2, with 17 bases in between. Germline V lookup: CDR1 SEHNR, CDR2 FQNEAQ (reference sequence). This CDR3 has 15 amino acids. The CDR3 here is CAITSSGFTNEKLFF. The CDR3 DNA sequence: TGTGCCATCACCAGTTCGGGGTTTACTAATGAAAAACTGTTTTTT.

In its sample, this clone was seen once. The rearrangement uses TRBV3-1 (or the pseudogene TRBV3-2) and TRBJ1-1, with TRBD1 identical over 7 bases. Germline CDR1 LGHDT, CDR2 YNNKEL (reference sequence). The CDR3 spans 18 residues. The V gene end was trimmed by 2 bases and the J gene end by 1 base; junction bases not matched to a gene: 13. CDR3 region: CASSQRRAGQAENTEAFF. The CDR3 region has the DNA TGTGCCAGCAGCCAAAGAAGGGCCGGACAGGCGGAGAACACTGAAGCTTTCTTT.

CDR3 bases: TGTGCCAGTAGCCCCTTGGGACAGGGCAACTATGGCTACACCTTC. It translates to CASSPLGQGNYGYTF. V and J are TRBV19 and TRBJ1-2; 9 bases map to TRBD1. From germline, CDR1 is LNHDA and CDR2 SQIVND (reference sequence). Losses at the gene ends were 6 bases for V and 2 bases for J; bases not matched to a gene: 7. The CDR3 contains 15 residues.

The chain uses TRBV6-6 and TRBJ2-7, with 7 bases lining up with TRBD1. V shed 0 bases, J shed 2 bases, and the junction held 1 base outside the gene matches. The CDR3 is 14 amino acids. Germline loops: CDR1 MNHNY, CDR2 SVGAGI (reference sequence). The DNA for the CDR3 is TGTGCCAGCAGTTACTCTGACAGGGCCTACGAGCAGTACTTC. Its translation: CASSYSDRAYEQYF.

The chain uses TRBV7-2 and TRBJ2-1; 7 bases are a match to TRBD1. Germline V CDR1 and CDR2: SGHTA, FQGNSA. V was pared by 1 base and J by 13 bases, with 13 bases of the junction left unmatched. This CDR3 is built from 15 residues. CDR3 DNA sequence: TGTGCCAGCAGCTTAGTTTCGGGCGTATGGACAGGTCAGTTCTTC. The encoded protein is CASSLVSGVWTGQFF.

The J gene is TRBJ2-5, the V gene TRBV7-9; 10 bases fit TRBD2. The V gene's germline CDR1 is SEHNR and CDR2 FQNEAQ (reference sequence). The CDR3 loop spans 16 amino acids. The V and J ends lost 2 bases and 4 bases, in that order; junction bases with no gene match: 7. Here the CDR3 DNA reads TGTGCCAGCAGCTTAAGAGCGGGAGGGAGAACAGAGACCCAGTACTTC. It encodes CASSLRAGGRTETQYF. The variable domain in full, completed from reference TRBV7-9 and TRBJ2-5, reads DTGVSQNPRHKITKRGQNVTFRCDPISEHNRLYWYRQTLGQGPEFLTYFQNEAQLEKSRLLSDRFSAERPKGSFSTLEIQRTEQGDSAMYLCASSLRAGGRTETQYFGPGTRLLVL.

This clone was detected a few times. The chain joins TRBV14 to TRBJ2-1, with 11 nucleotides matching TRBD2. This CDR3 spans 16 amino acids. V shed 2 bases, J shed 6 bases, and the junction held 6 bases outside the gene matches. Germline V lookup: CDR1 SGHDN, CDR2 FVKESK. This chain's CDR3 is CASSQSLLAGVNEQFF. DNA of the CDR3: TGTGCCAGCAGCCAAAGTTTACTAGCGGGAGTCAATGAGCAGTTCTTC.

This clone appeared a single time. The V gene is TRBV12-3 or TRBV12-4, the J gene TRBJ1-1, with D perhaps TRBD1 (6 bases). The CDR3 is 13 amino acids. V was cut by 5 bases and J by 11 bases, with 18 bases left in between. CDR3 DNA sequence: TGTGCCAGCAGTCCGAGGACAGCCCTGGCGGCTTTCTTT. Translating gives CASSPRTALAAFF.

The V gene is TRBV10-2, the J gene TRBJ2-5; TRBD1 matches at 8 bases. Germline V gene lookup returns CDR1 WSHSY and CDR2 SAAADI. Trimming removed 7 bases from V and 6 bases from J; junction bases left unmatched: 7. This CDR3 region has 13 residues. The CDR3 here is CASTPGQGKTQYF. CDR3 nucleotides: TGCGCCAGCACCCCTGGACAGGGAAAGACCCAGTACTTC.

CDR3: CASSLGTGSYEQYF. The DNA for the CDR3 is TGCGCCAGCAGCCTAGGGACAGGGTCCTACGAGCAGTACTTC. The chain links TRBV4-1 to TRBJ2-7, with 9 positions matching TRBD1. The trim removed 4 bases at V and 1 base at J, leaving 2 bases unmatched. The V gene's germline CDR1 is MGHRA and CDR2 YSYEKL. This CDR3 is 14 amino acids long.

CDR3: CASSLYTSANNEQFF. CDR3 DNA: TGTGCCAGCAGCTTATACACTAGCGCGAACAATGAGCAGTTCTTC. The chain combines TRBV7-2 with TRBJ2-1, with 7 bases lining up with TRBD2. The CDR3 consists of 15 residues. Per the germline V gene, CDR1 is SGHTA and CDR2 is FQGNSA. The trim removed 2 bases at V and 5 bases at J, leaving 6 bases unmatched.

The gene calls are TRBV6-5 and TRBJ2-1, with TRBD1 as a possible D gene (5 bases). Germline V lookup: CDR1 MNHEY, CDR2 SVGAGI. The ends were cut back, 4 bases at V and 4 bases at J, with 14 bases in the middle. The CDR3 has 15 amino acids. CDR3 amino acids: CASSSGQQGYNEQFF. The CDR3 DNA is TGTGCCAGCAGTTCGGGTCAGCAGGGTTACAATGAGCAGTTCTTC.

The chain has TRBV12-5 and TRBJ1-2; TRBD1 aligns across 11 bases. J was trimmed by 8 bases and V by 3 bases; bases with no gene match: 2. Germline V CDR1 and CDR2: LGHNT, FRNRAP. CDR3 length: 13 residues. The CDR3 DNA reads TGTGCTAGTGGTTTAGGGACAGGGGGAGGCTACACCTTC. As protein: CASGLGTGGGYTF.